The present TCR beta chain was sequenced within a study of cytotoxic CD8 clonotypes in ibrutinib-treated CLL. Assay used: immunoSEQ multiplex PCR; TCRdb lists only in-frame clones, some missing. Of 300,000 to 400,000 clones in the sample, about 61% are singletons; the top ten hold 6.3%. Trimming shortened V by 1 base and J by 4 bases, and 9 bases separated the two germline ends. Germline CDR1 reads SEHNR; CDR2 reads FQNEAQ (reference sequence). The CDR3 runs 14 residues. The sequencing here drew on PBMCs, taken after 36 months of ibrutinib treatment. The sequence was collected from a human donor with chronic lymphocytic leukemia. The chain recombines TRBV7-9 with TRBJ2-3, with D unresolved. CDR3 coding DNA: TGTGCCAGCAGCTTAGGGAAACAGTCAGATACGCAGTATTTT. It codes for CASSLGKQSDTQYF.